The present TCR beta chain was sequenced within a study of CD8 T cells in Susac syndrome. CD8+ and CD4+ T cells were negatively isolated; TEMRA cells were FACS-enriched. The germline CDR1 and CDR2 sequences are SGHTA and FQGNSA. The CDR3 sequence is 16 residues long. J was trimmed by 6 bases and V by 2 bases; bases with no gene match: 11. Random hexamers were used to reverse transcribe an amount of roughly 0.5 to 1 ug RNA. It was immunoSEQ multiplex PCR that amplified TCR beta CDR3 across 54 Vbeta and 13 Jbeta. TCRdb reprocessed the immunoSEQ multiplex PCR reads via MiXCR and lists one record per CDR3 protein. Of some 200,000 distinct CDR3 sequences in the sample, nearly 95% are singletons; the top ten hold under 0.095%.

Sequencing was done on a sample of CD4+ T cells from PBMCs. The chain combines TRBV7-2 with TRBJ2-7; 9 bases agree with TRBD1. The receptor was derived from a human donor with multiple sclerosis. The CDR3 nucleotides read TGTGCCAGCAGCTTACTGTTGTGGGACAGGGTTCGCGAGCAGTACTTC. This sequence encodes CASSLLLWDRVREQYF.